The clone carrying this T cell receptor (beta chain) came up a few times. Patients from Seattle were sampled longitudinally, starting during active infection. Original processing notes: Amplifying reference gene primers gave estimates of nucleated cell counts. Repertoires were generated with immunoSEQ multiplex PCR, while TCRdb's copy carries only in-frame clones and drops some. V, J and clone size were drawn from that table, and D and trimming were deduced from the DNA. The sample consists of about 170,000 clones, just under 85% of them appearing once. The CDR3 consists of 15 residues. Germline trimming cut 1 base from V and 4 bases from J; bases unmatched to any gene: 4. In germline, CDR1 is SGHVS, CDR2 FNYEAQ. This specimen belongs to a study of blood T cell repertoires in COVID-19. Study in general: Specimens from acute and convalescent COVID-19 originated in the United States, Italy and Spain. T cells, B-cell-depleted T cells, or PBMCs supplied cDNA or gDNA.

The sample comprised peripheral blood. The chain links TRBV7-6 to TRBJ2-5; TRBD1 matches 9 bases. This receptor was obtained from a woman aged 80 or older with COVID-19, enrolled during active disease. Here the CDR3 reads CASSLGTGVGETQYF. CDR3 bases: TGTGCCAGCAGCTTAGGGACAGGGGTTGGAGAGACCCAGTACTTC.